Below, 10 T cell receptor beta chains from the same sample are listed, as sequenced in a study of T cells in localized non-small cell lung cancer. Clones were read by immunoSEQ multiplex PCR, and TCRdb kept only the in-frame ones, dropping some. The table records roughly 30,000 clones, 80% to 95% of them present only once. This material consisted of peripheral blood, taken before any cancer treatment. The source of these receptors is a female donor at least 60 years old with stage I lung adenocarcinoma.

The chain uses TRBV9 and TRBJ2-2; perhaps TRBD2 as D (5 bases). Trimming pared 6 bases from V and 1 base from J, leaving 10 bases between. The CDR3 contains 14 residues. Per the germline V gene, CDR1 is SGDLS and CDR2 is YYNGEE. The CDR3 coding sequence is TGTGCCAGCACGAGGGCTCTGAACACCGGGGAGCTGTTTTTT. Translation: CASTRALNTGELFF.

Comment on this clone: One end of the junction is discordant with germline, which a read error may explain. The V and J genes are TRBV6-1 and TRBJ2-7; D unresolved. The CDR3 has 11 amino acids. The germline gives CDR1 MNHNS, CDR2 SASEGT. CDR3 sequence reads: CASSDSHEQYF. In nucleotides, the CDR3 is TGTGCCAGCAGTGACTCCCACGAGCAGTACTTC.

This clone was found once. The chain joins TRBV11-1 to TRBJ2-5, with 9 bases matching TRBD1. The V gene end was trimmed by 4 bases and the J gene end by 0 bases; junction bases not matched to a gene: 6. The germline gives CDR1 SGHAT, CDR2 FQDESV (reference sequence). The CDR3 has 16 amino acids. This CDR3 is CASSWGQGGYQETQYF. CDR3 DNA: TGTGCCAGCAGCTGGGGACAGGGTGGGTACCAAGAGACCCAGTACTTC.

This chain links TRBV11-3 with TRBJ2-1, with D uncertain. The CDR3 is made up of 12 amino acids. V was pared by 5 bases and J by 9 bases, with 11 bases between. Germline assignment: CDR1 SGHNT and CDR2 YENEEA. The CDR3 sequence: CASSQTPPEQFF. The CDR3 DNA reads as TGTGCCAGCAGCCAGACCCCCCCTGAGCAGTTCTTC.

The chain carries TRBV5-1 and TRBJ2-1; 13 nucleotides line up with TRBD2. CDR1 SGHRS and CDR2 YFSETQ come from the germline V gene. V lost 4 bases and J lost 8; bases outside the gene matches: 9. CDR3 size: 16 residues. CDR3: CASSQGLAGSQDEQFF. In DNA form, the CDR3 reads TGCGCCAGCAGCCAGGGACTAGCGGGATCCCAAGATGAGCAGTTCTTC.

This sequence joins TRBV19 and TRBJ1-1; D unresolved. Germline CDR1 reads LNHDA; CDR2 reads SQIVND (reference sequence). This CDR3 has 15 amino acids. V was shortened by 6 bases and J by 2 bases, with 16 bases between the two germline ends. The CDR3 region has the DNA TGTGCCAGTAGATACTCGGCAGGCCCCAACACTGAAGCTTTCTTT. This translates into CASRYSAGPNTEAFF.

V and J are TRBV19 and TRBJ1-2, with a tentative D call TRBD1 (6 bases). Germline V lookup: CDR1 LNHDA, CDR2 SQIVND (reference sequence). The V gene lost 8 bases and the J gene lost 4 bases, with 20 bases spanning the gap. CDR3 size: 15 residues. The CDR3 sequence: CASWAGDLRSYGYTF. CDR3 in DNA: TGTGCCAGTTGGGCAGGGGACCTGAGGTCCTATGGCTACACCTTC. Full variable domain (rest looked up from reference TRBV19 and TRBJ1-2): DGGITQSPKYLFRKEGQNVTLSCEQNLNHDAMYWYRQDPGQGLRLIYYSQIVNDFQKGDIAEGYSVSREKKESFPLTVTSAQKNPTAFYLCASWAGDLRSYGYTFGSGTRLTVV.

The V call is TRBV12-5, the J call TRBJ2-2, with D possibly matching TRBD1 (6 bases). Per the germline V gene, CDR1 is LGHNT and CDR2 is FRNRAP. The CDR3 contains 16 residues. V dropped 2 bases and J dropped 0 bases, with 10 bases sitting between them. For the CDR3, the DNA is TGTGCTAGTGGTTTGTCCGGGACAACGAACACCGGGGAGCTGTTTTTT. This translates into CASGLSGTTNTGELFF.

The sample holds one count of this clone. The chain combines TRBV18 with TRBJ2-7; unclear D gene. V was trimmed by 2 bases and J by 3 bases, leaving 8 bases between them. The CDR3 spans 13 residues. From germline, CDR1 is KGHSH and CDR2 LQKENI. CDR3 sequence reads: CASSPSRYYEQYF. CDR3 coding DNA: TGTGCCAGCTCACCATCCAGATACTACGAGCAGTACTTC.

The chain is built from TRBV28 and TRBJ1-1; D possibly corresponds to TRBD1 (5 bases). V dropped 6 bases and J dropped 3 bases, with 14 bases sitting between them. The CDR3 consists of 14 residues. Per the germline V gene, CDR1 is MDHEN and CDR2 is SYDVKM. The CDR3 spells CASSRATGYTEAFF. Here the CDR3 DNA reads TGTGCCAGCAGCCGCGCCACAGGATACACTGAAGCTTTCTTT.